Listed here are 13 T cell receptor beta chains from one sample, sequenced in a study of patients with pleural tuberculosis (dated by TCRdb to the mid-2010s). TCRdb shows the sequencer as Illumina Genome Analyzer IIx. TCRdb reprocessing: public reads trimmed at Q25 with fastp, clones called with MiXCR, in-frame beta chains kept. Every distinct CDR3 protein forms one entry, paired with its most common genes and DNA. This sample lists 25,000 to 35,000 distinct CDR3 sequences; about a sixth were detected once. 3.5% of the sample rests with the top ten. The source material was peripheral blood. These receptors originate from a human donor with pleural tuberculosis.

The table lists this clonotype with many counts. The chain employs TRBV7-9 and TRBJ2-3; D uncertain. Trimming pared 7 bases from V and 2 bases from J, leaving 7 bases between. The CDR3 consists of 12 residues. Germline CDR1 and CDR2: SEHNR and FQNEAQ (reference sequence). The CDR3 sequence: CASTKLTDTQYF. The CDR3 DNA sequence: TGTGCCAGCACAAAACTCACAGATACGCAGTATTTT.

This clonotype was observed at least ten times. CDR3 sequence (DNA): TGCGCCAGCAGCTTCCGGACAGGCTATGGCTACACCTTC. Translation gives CASSFRTGYGYTF. The gene calls are TRBV5-1 and TRBJ1-2; 7 bases are a match to TRBD1. CDR3 length equals 13 residues. Unmatched junction bases numbered 2, after V lost 2 bases and J lost 4 bases. The germline CDR1 and CDR2 sequences are SGHRS and YFSETQ.

This clonotype occurred many times. The chain has TRBV6-1 and TRBJ2-1; D is uncertain. V shed 6 bases and J shed 4 bases, with 7 bases lying between them. The germline CDR1 and CDR2 sequences are MNHNS and SASEGT. The CDR3 runs 12 residues. The CDR3 bases are TGTGCCAGCAGCGCGCCGTACAATGAGCAGTTCTTC. Residues: CASSAPYNEQFF.

This clonotype was recorded at least ten times. Sequence at one end of the junction differs from germline and may be a read error. V usage is TRBV3-1 and J usage is TRBJ2-2; D possibly corresponds to TRBD2 (5 bases). The CDR3 totals 16 residues. Germline assignment: CDR1 LGHDT and CDR2 YNNKEL (reference sequence). The CDR3 bases are TGTGCCAGCAGCCAAGATCGGGCACCAAACACCGGGAAGCTGTTTTTT. This codes for CASSQDRAPNTGKLFF.

This clonotype was counted many times. J is TRBJ2-7 and V is TRBV12-3 or TRBV12-4; D uncertain. CDR3 length: 14 amino acids. V lost 8 bases and J 2 bases, leaving 16 bases between the germline ends. CDR3 sequence reads: CASSLYEAAYEQYF. DNA for the CDR3: TGTGCCAGCTCTCTATATGAGGCCGCCTACGAGCAGTACTTC.

In regard to this clonotype: Given a much more abundant clone one base away, this may be a read error. The CDR3 does not end in the conserved phenylalanine or tryptophan, so this is likely a read error. The chain links TRBV29-1 to TRBJ2-7; TRBD2 matches 9 bases. Germline V gene lookup returns CDR1 SQVTM and CDR2 ANQGSEA. The CDR3 has 14 amino acids. J gave up 5 bases and V 6 bases, and 11 bases lay outside the gene matches. CDR3: CSVYTGTSTHEQYS. In DNA, the CDR3 is TGCAGCGTCTACACCGGGACTAGCACCCACGAGCAGTACTCC.

This clonotype has a count of ten or more. This rearrangement joins TRBV7-6 to TRBJ1-1; D is perhaps TRBD1 (5 bases). The CDR3 has 12 amino acids. Looked up from germline, CDR1 is SGHVS and CDR2 is FNYEAQ. Trimming left V 3 bases short and J 8 bases short, with 10 bases between. CDR3 sequence (DNA): TGTGCCAGCAGCTTTGGGGGTCGCGAAGCTTTCTTT. Translation gives CASSFGGREAFF.

Ten or more counts support this clonotype. V and J are TRBV10-3 and TRBJ2-5, with TRBD1 matching over 8 bases. The CDR3 runs to 14 residues. Germline trimming cut 6 bases from V and 3 bases from J; bases unmatched to any gene: 6. CDR1 and CDR2 from the germline V gene are ENHRY and SYGVKD. The CDR3 DNA is TGTGCCATCAGAATGACAGGGGCGGAAGAGACCCAGTACTTC. It yields the protein CAIRMTGAEETQYF.

Concerning this clonotype: This may come from a read error, since a much larger clone is one base off. The chain employs TRBV16 and TRBJ2-7, with D perhaps matching TRBD1 (6 bases). Trimming removed 3 bases from V and 3 bases from J, with 12 bases in between. Germline values: CDR1 KGHSY, CDR2 FQNENV. This CDR3 contains 14 residues. DNA of the CDR3: TGTGCCAGCAGCCAGAGGGGCAGGGGCTACGAGCAGTACTTC. Its translation: CASSQRGRGYEQYF.

Of note for this clonotype: This could be a read error, since a much larger clone is one nucleotide away. This chain uses TRBV5-1 with TRBJ1-2, with D uncertain. The CDR3 spans 14 residues. In germline, CDR1 is SGHRS, CDR2 YFSETQ. CDR3 sequence reads: CASSFDGNVYGYPF. For the CDR3, the DNA is TGCGCCAGCAGCTTCGACGGAAACGTTTATGGCTACCCCTTC.

Remarks on this clonotype: A read error is possible here, since a much larger clone lies one base away. The rearrangement links TRBV24-1 to TRBJ2-5, with D tentatively TRBD1 (6 bases). Germline V gene data show CDR1 as KGHDR and CDR2 as SFDVKD. V shed 8 bases and J shed 7 bases, with 10 bases lying between them. The CDR3 consists of 11 residues. The CDR3 region is CATTQGGTQYF. The CDR3 DNA reads TGTGCCACCACCCAAGGGGGGACCCAGTACTTC.

At least ten counts were recorded for this clonotype. The V and J genes are TRBV11-1 and TRBJ2-7, with D possibly matching TRBD2 (6 bases). The V end lost 5 bases, the J end lost 7 bases, and 21 bases lay between the germline ends. The CDR3 consists of 15 residues. The germline gives CDR1 SGHAT, CDR2 FQDESV (reference sequence). CDR3 loop: CASSPSWDSSGEQYF. Here the CDR3 DNA reads TGTGCCAGCAGCCCGTCTTGGGACTCCTCAGGGGAGCAGTACTTC.

This clonotype ranks as medium-sized. The chain has TRBV4-1 and TRBJ1-1; D ambiguous. With 2 bases removed from V and 5 bases from J, the gap between germline ends came to 15 bases. This CDR3 spans 15 amino acids. Germline-derived CDR1 and CDR2 are MGHRA and YSYEKL. CDR3 bases: TGCGCCAGCAGCCAACTTGCAGGCGGGGAAACTGAAGCTTTCTTT. This encodes CASSQLAGGETEAFF.